This T cell receptor beta chain emerged from a study of blood T cells in healthy people across ages. Next came a second PCR, run for about 7 to 12 cycles, which used a sample-barcoded 5' primer along with a J-beta primer mix. MiXCR, run by TCRdb on the 5' RACE reads, gives a single entry per CDR3 protein. Of hundreds of thousands of distinct CDR3 sequences in the sample, about 34% were seen once. Overall study results and limits: Per million T cells, TCR beta diversity dropped about linearly as age rose.

The V gene's germline CDR1 is MGHDK and CDR2 SYGVNS. V shed 4 bases and J 3 bases; nucleotides not matched to a gene: 9. The CDR3 covers 17 residues. Drawn from each donor were roughly 9.4 milliliters of peripheral blood. Remarks on this clonotype: Its cognate antigen is unknown.

The sequenced sample consisted of blood. This TCR came from a man between 18 and 29 years old in good health. The chain carries TRBV25-1 and TRBJ1-1; 12 positions match TRBD1. CDR3 sequence: CASSATGTGGPYTEAFF. The CDR3, as DNA: TGTGCCAGCAGTGCAACCGGGACAGGGGGCCCGTACACTGAAGCTTTCTTT.